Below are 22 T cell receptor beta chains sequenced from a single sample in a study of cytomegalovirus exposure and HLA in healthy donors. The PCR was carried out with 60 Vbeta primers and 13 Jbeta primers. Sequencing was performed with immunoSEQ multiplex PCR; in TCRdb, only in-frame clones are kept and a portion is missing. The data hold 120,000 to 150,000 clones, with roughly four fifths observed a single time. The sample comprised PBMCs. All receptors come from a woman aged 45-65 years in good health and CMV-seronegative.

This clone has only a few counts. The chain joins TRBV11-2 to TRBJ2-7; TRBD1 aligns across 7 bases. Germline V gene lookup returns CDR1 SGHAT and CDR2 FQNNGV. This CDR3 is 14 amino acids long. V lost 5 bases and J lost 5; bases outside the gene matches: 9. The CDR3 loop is CASSLDRVGDEQYF. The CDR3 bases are TGTGCCAGCAGCCTCGACAGGGTGGGCGACGAGCAGTACTTC.

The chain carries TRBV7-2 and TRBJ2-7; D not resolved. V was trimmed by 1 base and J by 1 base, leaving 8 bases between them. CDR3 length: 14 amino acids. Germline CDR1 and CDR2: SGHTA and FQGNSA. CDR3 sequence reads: CASSLDYASYEQYF. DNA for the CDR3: TGTGCCAGCAGCTTAGACTACGCTTCCTACGAGCAGTACTTC.

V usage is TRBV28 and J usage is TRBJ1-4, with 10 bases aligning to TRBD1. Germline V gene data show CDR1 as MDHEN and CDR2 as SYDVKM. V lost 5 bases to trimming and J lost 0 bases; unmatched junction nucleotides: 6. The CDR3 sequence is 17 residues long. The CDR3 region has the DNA TGTGCCAGCAGTGTTGACAGGGGGCAAGCAACTAATGAAAAACTGTTTTTT. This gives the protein CASSVDRGQATNEKLFF.

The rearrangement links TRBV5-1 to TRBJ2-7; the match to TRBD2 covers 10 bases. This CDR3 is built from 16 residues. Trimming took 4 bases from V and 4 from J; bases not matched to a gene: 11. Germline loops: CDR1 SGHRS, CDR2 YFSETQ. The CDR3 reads CASSPLTSGVGYEQYF. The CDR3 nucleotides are TGCGCCAGCAGCCCCCTAACTAGCGGGGTAGGTTACGAGCAGTACTTC.

CDR3 DNA sequence: TGTGCCAGCTCACCCCGGACAGACTCTGGAAACACCATATATTTT. Amino acid sequence: CASSPRTDSGNTIYF. The chain couples TRBV18 to TRBJ1-3; D possibly corresponds to TRBD1 (6 bases). CDR1 KGHSH and CDR2 LQKENI come from the germline V gene. The CDR3 has 15 amino acids. The ends were cut back, 3 bases at V and 0 bases at J, with 9 bases in the middle. The complete variable domain, with remaining parts taken from reference TRBV18 and TRBJ1-3, reads NAGVMQNPRHLVRRRGQEARLRCSPMKGHSHVYWYRQLPEEGLKFMVYLQKENIIDESGMPKERFSAEFPKEGPSILRIQQVVRGDSAAYFCASSPRTDSGNTIYFGEGSWLTVV.

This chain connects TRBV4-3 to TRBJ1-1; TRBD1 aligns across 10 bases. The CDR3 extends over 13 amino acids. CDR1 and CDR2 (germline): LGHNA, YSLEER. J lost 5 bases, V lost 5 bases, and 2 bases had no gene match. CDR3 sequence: CASSRTGGTEAFF. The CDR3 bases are TGCGCCAGCAGCAGGACAGGGGGTACTGAAGCTTTCTTT.

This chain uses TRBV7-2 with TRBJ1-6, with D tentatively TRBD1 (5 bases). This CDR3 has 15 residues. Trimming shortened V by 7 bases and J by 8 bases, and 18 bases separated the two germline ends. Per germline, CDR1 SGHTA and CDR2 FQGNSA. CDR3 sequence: CASMLPGQGDSPLHF. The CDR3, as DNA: TGTGCCAGCATGCTTCCAGGACAAGGAGATTCACCCCTCCACTTT.

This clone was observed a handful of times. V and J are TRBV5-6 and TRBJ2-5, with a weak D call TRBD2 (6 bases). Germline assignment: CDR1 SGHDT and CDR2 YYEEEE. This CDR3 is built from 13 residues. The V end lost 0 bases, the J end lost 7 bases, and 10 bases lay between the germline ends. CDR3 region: CASSLELGGTQYF. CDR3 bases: TGTGCCAGCAGCTTGGAATTGGGGGGGACCCAGTACTTC.

The CDR3 region is CASSFRRDTSGRETQYF. CDR3 coding DNA: TGTGCCAGCAGCTTTCGAAGGGACACATCGGGACGAGAGACCCAGTACTTC. The chain couples TRBV7-3 to TRBJ2-5; D perhaps matches TRBD1 (6 bases). V lost 3 bases and J 4 bases, leaving 21 bases between the germline ends. Germline loops: CDR1 SGHTA, CDR2 FQGTGA. The CDR3 has 17 residues.

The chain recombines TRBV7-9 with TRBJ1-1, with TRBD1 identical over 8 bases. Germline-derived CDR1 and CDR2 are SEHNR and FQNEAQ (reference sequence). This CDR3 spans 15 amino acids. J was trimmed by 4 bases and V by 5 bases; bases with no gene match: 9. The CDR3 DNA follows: TGTGCCAGCAGCAAGGGACAGGCCGATAGCACTGAAGCTTTCTTT. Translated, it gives CASSKGQADSTEAFF.

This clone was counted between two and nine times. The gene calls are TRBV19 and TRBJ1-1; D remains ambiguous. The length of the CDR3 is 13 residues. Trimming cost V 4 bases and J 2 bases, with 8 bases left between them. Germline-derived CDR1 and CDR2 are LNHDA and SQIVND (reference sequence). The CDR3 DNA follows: TGTGCCAGTAGTAATACAGTAAACACTGAAGCTTTCTTT. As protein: CASSNTVNTEAFF.

CDR3 region: CASSPTGYSSEQYF. The DNA for the CDR3 is TGTGCCAGCAGTCCGACAGGATATAGTAGCGAGCAGTACTTC. The chain couples TRBV2 to TRBJ2-7, with D possibly matching TRBD1 (6 bases). CDR3 size: 14 residues. The germline V gene has CDR1 SNHLY and CDR2 FYNNEI. The germline V and J ends were trimmed by 5 bases and 6 bases, with 17 bases remaining between them.

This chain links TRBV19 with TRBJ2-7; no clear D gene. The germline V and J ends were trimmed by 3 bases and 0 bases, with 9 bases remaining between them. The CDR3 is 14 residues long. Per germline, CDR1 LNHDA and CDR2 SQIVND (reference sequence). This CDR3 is CASSIARNSYEQYF. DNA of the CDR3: TGTGCCAGTAGTATTGCCAGGAACTCCTACGAGCAGTACTTC.

CDR3 sequence reads: CASSPRRTRGSRTGELFF. In nucleotides, the CDR3 is TGTGCCAGCAGCCCTCGTCGTACGCGGGGGAGTCGGACCGGGGAGCTGTTTTTT. The chain carries TRBV9 and TRBJ2-2; 7 nucleotides align to TRBD2. Per germline, CDR1 SGDLS and CDR2 YYNGEE. V gave up 4 bases and J gave up 5 bases; unmatched junction bases: 17. CDR3 size: 18 residues.

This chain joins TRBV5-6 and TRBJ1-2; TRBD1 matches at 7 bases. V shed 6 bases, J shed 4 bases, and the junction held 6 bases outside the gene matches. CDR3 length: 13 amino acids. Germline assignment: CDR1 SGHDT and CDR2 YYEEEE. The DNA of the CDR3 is TGTGCCAGCAACATCAGGGGGTTCTATGGCTACACCTTC. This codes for CASNIRGFYGYTF.

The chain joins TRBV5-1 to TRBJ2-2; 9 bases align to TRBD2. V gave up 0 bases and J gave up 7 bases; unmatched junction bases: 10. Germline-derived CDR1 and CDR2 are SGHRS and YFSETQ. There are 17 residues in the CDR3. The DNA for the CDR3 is TGCGCCAGCAGCTTGGCGCGGGGGGGCCGACGGAACGGGGAGCTGTTTTTT. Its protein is CASSLARGGRRNGELFF. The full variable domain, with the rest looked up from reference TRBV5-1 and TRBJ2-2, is KAGVTQTPRYLIKTRGQQVTLSCSPISGHRSVSWYQQTPGQGLQFLFEYFSETQRNKGNFPGRFSGRQFSNSRSEMNVSTLELGDSALYLCASSLARGGRRNGELFFGEGSRLTVL.

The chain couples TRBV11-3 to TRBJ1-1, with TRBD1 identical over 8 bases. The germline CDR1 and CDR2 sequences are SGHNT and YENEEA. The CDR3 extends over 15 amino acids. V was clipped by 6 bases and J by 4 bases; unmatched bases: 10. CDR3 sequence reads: CASSQLGQGITEAFF. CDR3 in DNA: TGTGCCAGCAGTCAACTTGGACAGGGAATCACTGAAGCTTTCTTT. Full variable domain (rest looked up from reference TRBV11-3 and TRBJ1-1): EAGVVQSPRYKIIEKKQPVAFWCNPISGHNTLYWYLQNLGQGPELLIRYENEEAVDDSQLPKDRFSAERLKGVDSTLKIQPAELGDSAVYLCASSQLGQGITEAFFGQGTRLTVV.

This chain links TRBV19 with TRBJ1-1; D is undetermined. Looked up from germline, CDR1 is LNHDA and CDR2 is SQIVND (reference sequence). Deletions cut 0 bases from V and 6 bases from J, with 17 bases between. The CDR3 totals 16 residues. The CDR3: CASSIDSPYGGPEAFF. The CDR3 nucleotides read TGTGCCAGTAGTATAGATTCCCCTTACGGAGGGCCTGAAGCTTTCTTT.

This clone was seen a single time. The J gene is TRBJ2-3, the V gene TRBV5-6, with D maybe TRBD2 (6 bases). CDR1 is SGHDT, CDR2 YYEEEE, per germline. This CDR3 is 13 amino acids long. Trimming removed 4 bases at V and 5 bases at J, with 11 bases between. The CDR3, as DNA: TGTGCCAGCAGCGGGGGGACCGTAGATACGCAGTATTTT. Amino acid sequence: CASSGGTVDTQYF.

The CDR3 bases are TGCAGCGTCTGGACAGGGCGGGGCTACACCTTC. It yields the protein CSVWTGRGYTF. The V and J genes are TRBV29-1 and TRBJ1-2; 8 bases are a match to TRBD1. CDR1 and CDR2 from the germline V gene are SQVTM and ANQGSEA. The CDR3 is 11 residues long. The trim removed 6 bases at V and 8 bases at J, leaving 5 bases unmatched.

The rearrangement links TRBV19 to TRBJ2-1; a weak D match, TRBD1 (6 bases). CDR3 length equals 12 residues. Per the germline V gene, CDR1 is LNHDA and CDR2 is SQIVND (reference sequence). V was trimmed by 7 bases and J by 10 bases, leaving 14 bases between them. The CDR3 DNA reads TGTGCCAGTATGGGGGCGGGCCAGGAGCAGTTCTTC. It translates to CASMGAGQEQFF. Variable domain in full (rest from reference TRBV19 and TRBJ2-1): DGGITQSPKYLFRKEGQNVTLSCEQNLNHDAMYWYRQDPGQGLRLIYYSQIVNDFQKGDIAEGYSVSREKKESFPLTVTSAQKNPTAFYLCASMGAGQEQFFGPGTRLTVL.

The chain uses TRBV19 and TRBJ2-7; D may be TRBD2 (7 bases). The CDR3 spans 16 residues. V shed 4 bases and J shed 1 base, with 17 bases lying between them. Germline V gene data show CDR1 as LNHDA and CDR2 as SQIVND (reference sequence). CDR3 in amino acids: CASSTVGRGGSYEQYF. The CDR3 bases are TGTGCCAGTAGTACCGTGGGGAGGGGGGGGTCCTACGAGCAGTACTTC.